This T cell receptor beta chain was identified during a study of cytomegalovirus exposure and HLA in healthy donors. Study-level points and caveats: An analysis that came later showed most CMV-associated TCR beta chains appearing HLA-restricted. In an earlier analysis, productive rearrangement rates for most beta V segments clustered near 87% or 30%. An apparent linkage of common viral pathogens to several of the most significant clusters emerged in a later analysis. The authors later found HLA-associated TCR beta chains more clonally expanded than equally common others.

As for this clone: Its antigen remains unknown.

The PCR made use of 60 Vbeta and 13 Jbeta primers. Measured with immunoSEQ multiplex PCR; TCRdb has only the in-frame clones, and not every one. The sample lists under 200,000 clones, about 77% occurring once. CDR3 length equals 16 residues. The junction had 5 bases not matched to a gene; V was cut back by 4 bases and J by 1 base. CDR1 is SGHDT, CDR2 YYEEEE, per germline. The chain links TRBV5-6 to TRBJ2-3; 11 nucleotides agree with TRBD2. The sequence was obtained from a man under 40 in good health and CMV-seronegative. The sample consisted of PBMCs. The chain's CDR3 is CASSASLAGGTDTQYF. In nucleotides, the CDR3 is TGTGCCAGCAGCGCATCACTAGCGGGGGGCACAGATACGCAGTATTTT.